The 21 T cell receptor beta chains reported below all come from one sample, sequenced in a study of blood T cell repertoires in COVID-19. Assay: immunoSEQ multiplex PCR; the TCRdb copy retains only in-frame clones and omits some. The sample lists some 240,000 clones, 84% seen once, with roughly 1.4% in the top ten. Sequencing was performed on peripheral blood. Receptors were obtained from a woman in her forties who had recovered from COVID-19.

The CDR3 spells CASSDSGQGNQPQHF. DNA of the CDR3: TGTGCCAGCAGTGACTCAGGACAGGGGAATCAGCCCCAGCATTTT. The J gene is TRBJ1-5, the V gene TRBV6-4; TRBD1 agrees at 9 bases. V lost 0 bases, J lost 4 bases, and 1 base stayed unmatched. The CDR3 contains 15 residues. CDR1 is MRHNA, CDR2 SNTAGT, per germline.

The rearrangement uses TRBV24-1 and TRBJ2-5, with 8 nucleotides matching TRBD1. From germline, CDR1 is KGHDR and CDR2 SFDVKD. This CDR3 has 17 amino acids. V trimming: 0 bases; J trimming: 2 bases; junction bases outside the gene matches: 7. The CDR3 loop is CATSDLEGNRGQETQYF. The CDR3 region has the DNA TGTGCCACCAGTGATTTGGAGGGGAACAGGGGGCAAGAGACCCAGTACTTC.

The chain carries TRBV5-1 and TRBJ1-1; no clear D. Trimming stripped 1 base from V and 1 base from J, with 5 bases between. The CDR3 is 13 residues long. CDR1 SGHRS and CDR2 YFSETQ come from the germline V gene. In DNA form, the CDR3 reads TGCGCCAGCAGCTTGTCAGAGAACACTGAAGCTTTCTTT. This sequence encodes CASSLSENTEAFF.

The chain carries TRBV7-3 and TRBJ2-3, with 7 bases matching TRBD1. Trimming took 2 bases from V and 1 from J; bases not matched to a gene: 12. The CDR3 loop spans 18 amino acids. Germline CDR1 reads SGHTA; CDR2 reads FQGTGA. The CDR3 region has the DNA TGTGCCAGCAGCTTATACAGGGGTGGGGTTACTGGCACAGATACGCAGTATTTT. Its translation: CASSLYRGGVTGTDTQYF.

The V and J genes are TRBV2 and TRBJ1-4; no definite D call. In germline, CDR1 is SNHLY, CDR2 FYNNEI. Trimming stripped 4 bases from V and 5 bases from J, with 14 bases between. The CDR3 loop spans 15 amino acids. The CDR3 bases are TGTGCCAGCAGTGTCTCAGAAGCCGGGAATGAAAAACTGTTTTTT. It specifies CASSVSEAGNEKLFF.

The CDR3 spells CATQDGSGEKLFF. The CDR3 nucleotides read TGTGCCACCCAGGATGGGTCAGGAGAAAAACTGTTTTTT. The chain combines TRBV6-5 with TRBJ1-4; no clear D gene. The germline V gene has CDR1 MNHEY and CDR2 SVGAGI. CDR3 size: 13 residues. Trimming stripped 10 bases from V and 8 bases from J, with 17 bases between.

This clone was detected once. The rearrangement uses TRBV18 and TRBJ1-5, with 9 bases fitting TRBD1. From germline, CDR1 is KGHSH and CDR2 LQKENI. There are 15 residues in the CDR3. With 3 bases clipped from V and 4 bases from J, the junction kept 4 bases outside the gene matches. The CDR3 DNA reads TGTGCCAGCTCACCTTCTGACAGGGGGAATCAGCCCCAGCATTTT. This codes for CASSPSDRGNQPQHF.

J is TRBJ1-6 and V is TRBV28; TRBD1 agrees at 8 bases. Unmatched junction bases numbered 7, after V lost 3 bases and J lost 9 bases. Germline V gene lookup returns CDR1 MDHEN and CDR2 SYDVKM. The CDR3 has 15 amino acids. The CDR3 is CASSLEGQGFSPLHF. CDR3 in DNA: TGTGCCAGCAGTTTGGAAGGACAGGGATTTTCACCCCTCCACTTT.

This clone was seen only a few times. V and J are TRBV9 and TRBJ1-2, with D possibly TRBD1 on 5 matching bases. Trimming cost V 8 bases and J 6 bases, with 26 bases left between them. The CDR3 sequence is 16 residues long. Per the germline V gene, CDR1 is SGDLS and CDR2 is YYNGEE. The CDR3 is CASIRTEPRVKNGYTF. In DNA form, the CDR3 reads TGTGCCAGTATAAGGACGGAGCCCAGGGTGAAGAATGGCTACACCTTC.

V and J are TRBV29-1 and TRBJ2-5; D is possibly TRBD2 (6 bases). The CDR3 is made up of 12 amino acids. Germline V CDR1 and CDR2: SQVTM, ANQGSEA. The V end lost 3 bases, the J end lost 9 bases, and 14 bases lay between the germline ends. CDR3 coding DNA: TGCAGCGTTGATCACGGCCGGGACTCCCAGTACTTC. Translation: CSVDHGRDSQYF.

The rearrangement links TRBV7-2 to TRBJ2-7, with TRBD2 identical over 13 bases. Germline CDR1 reads SGHTA; CDR2 reads FQGNSA. This CDR3 has 15 amino acids. The J segment lost 6 bases and the V segment lost 5 bases, leaving 7 bases of the junction unmatched. The CDR3 region is CASSRPRTSGGEQYF. CDR3 coding DNA: TGTGCCAGCAGCCGTCCGAGGACTAGCGGGGGCGAGCAGTACTTC.

V gene TRBV5-1 combines with J gene TRBJ1-1; 9 positions match TRBD1. J gave up 1 base and V 6 bases, and 4 bases lay outside the gene matches. This CDR3 is 14 amino acids long. From germline, CDR1 is SGHRS and CDR2 YFSETQ. The CDR3 DNA reads as TGCGCCAGCACCCTGGACAGGGGGAACACTGAAGCTTTCTTT. This translates into CASTLDRGNTEAFF.

The chain joins TRBV6-5 to TRBJ1-4; TRBD1 matches 8 bases. Trimming took 5 bases from V and 7 from J; bases not matched to a gene: 6. The germline V gene has CDR1 MNHEY and CDR2 SVGAGI. This CDR3 contains 14 residues. For the CDR3, the DNA is TGTGCCAGCAGTCGCGACAGGGGTGGTGAAAAACTGTTTTTT. Protein sequence: CASSRDRGGEKLFF.

Notes on this clone: Other DNA sequences in this sample translate to the same CDR3. J is TRBJ1-1 and V is TRBV18, with a weak D call TRBD1 (5 bases). The germline V gene encodes CDR1 KGHSH and CDR2 LQKENI. Trimming shortened V by 6 bases and J by 6 bases, and 26 bases separated the two germline ends. CDR3 length: 17 amino acids. The CDR3 DNA reads TGTGCCAGCTCCGCCCAAGCCAGACAAGGGGCAAAGTCTGAAGCTTTCTTT. Its protein product is CASSAQARQGAKSEAFF.

The rearrangement joins TRBV5-1 to TRBJ1-1; 9 bases line up with TRBD1. Trimming took 0 bases from V and 3 from J; bases not matched to a gene: 3. The CDR3 spans 15 residues. In germline, CDR1 is SGHRS, CDR2 YFSETQ. Here the CDR3 DNA reads TGCGCCAGCAGCTTGGAGACAGGGGGGTACACTGAAGCTTTCTTT. Translating gives CASSLETGGYTEAFF.

This clone came up many times. This sequence joins TRBV19 and TRBJ2-3; D unresolved. CDR3 length: 16 amino acids. The germline CDR1 and CDR2 sequences are LNHDA and SQIVND (reference sequence). Between the trimmed V and J ends, which lost 1 base and 0 bases, there was a span of 11 bases. The CDR3, as DNA: TGTGCCAGTAGTATAGTACTCTACCCGAGCACAGATACGCAGTATTTT. Its protein product is CASSIVLYPSTDTQYF.

A single count supports this clone. The chain uses TRBV10-3 and TRBJ2-7, with 7 bases that match TRBD1. The V gene end was trimmed by 5 bases and the J gene end by 1 base; junction bases not matched to a gene: 2. Germline CDR1 reads ENHRY; CDR2 reads SYGVKD. This CDR3 spans 13 amino acids. CDR3 loop: CAISRDRSYEQYF. The CDR3 DNA reads TGTGCCATCAGTCGGGACAGATCCTACGAGCAGTACTTC.

The J gene is TRBJ1-5, the V gene TRBV19; D gene unclear. Germline lookup yields CDR1 LNHDA and CDR2 SQIVND (reference sequence). The CDR3 spans 15 residues. Trimming removed 1 base at V and 0 bases at J, with 7 bases between. CDR3 residues: CASSIGRYSNQPQHF. CDR3 sequence (DNA): TGTGCCAGTAGTATAGGGAGGTATAGCAATCAGCCCCAGCATTTT.

V and J are TRBV2 and TRBJ2-7; D gene ambiguous. This CDR3 comprises 13 residues. V gave up 1 base and J gave up 1 base, with 5 bases separating them. CDR1 and CDR2 from the germline V gene are SNHLY and FYNNEI. The CDR3 region is CASSEGASYEQYF. The CDR3 region has the DNA TGTGCCAGCAGTGAAGGGGCGTCCTACGAGCAGTACTTC.

This clone occurred once. This rearrangement joins TRBV3-1 (or the pseudogene TRBV3-2) to TRBJ2-7; D unresolved. Germline V gene lookup returns CDR1 LGHDT and CDR2 YNNKEL (reference sequence). The CDR3 has 13 residues. V lost 3 bases, J lost 3 bases, and 9 bases lay in between. The CDR3 here is CASSQGTHYEQYF. The CDR3 DNA follows: TGTGCCAGCAGCCAGGGCACCCACTACGAGCAGTACTTC.

This chain joins TRBV5-1 and TRBJ2-3, with 7 bases matching TRBD1. This CDR3 is built from 15 residues. The V and J ends lost 6 bases and 0 bases, in that order; junction bases with no gene match: 7. Germline CDR1 reads SGHRS; CDR2 reads YFSETQ. The DNA of the CDR3 is TGCGCCAGCACCCCGAGGACAGGAAGCACAGATACGCAGTATTTT. Translation gives CASTPRTGSTDTQYF.